This T cell receptor beta chain was sequenced in a study of cytomegalovirus exposure and HLA in healthy donors. This CDR3 is 13 amino acids long. In germline, CDR1 is MNHNY, CDR2 SVGAGI (reference sequence). V lost 6 bases and J lost 4, with 12 bases in between. With 60 Vbeta and 13 Jbeta primers, the PCR was carried out. The protocol was immunoSEQ multiplex PCR, while the TCRdb copy is restricted to in-frame clones and leaves out a portion. There are more than 65,000 clones in the sample; approximately 80% occur only once, and about 3% lies in the top ten. Material: PBMCs. This rearrangement joins TRBV6-6 to TRBJ1-2; TRBD1 might be the D (6 bases). This clonotype originated in a man in his forties in good health and CMV-seronegative. The CDR3 DNA sequence: TGTGCCAGCAGCAAGACAGGCTTCTATGGCTACACCTTC. It codes for CASSKTGFYGYTF.